This TCR beta chain comes out of a study of cytomegalovirus exposure and HLA in healthy donors. Study-wide background: A data release that came early held tens of millions of unique TCRs from HLA-typed donors.

V was trimmed by 5 bases and J by 7 bases, leaving 17 bases between them. Per germline, CDR1 MNHNY and CDR2 SVGAGI (reference sequence). The CDR3 runs to 14 residues. The PCR made use of 60 Vbeta and 13 Jbeta primers. The repertoire was sequenced with immunoSEQ multiplex PCR; TCRdb's copy has only in-frame clones and lacks some. The table records 73,000 or so clones, roughly four fifths of them present only once. Overall study results and limits: Highest at DRB1 and lowest at HLA-C, TCR association rates differed among HLA loci in a later analysis. Sequencing depth roughly uniform across donors was assumed in presence/absence analyses. Excluded: some indistinguishable V segments such as TRBV6-2 and TRBV6-3.

On this clone: The target antigen is unknown.

V is TRBV6-6 and J is TRBJ1-1; perhaps TRBD1 as D (6 bases). This sequence originates from a human donor in good health. Sequenced sample: PBMCs. CDR3 coding DNA: TGTGCCAGCAGTCCCTACGGACAGATTCATGAAGCTTTCTTT. It specifies CASSPYGQIHEAFF.